This section outlines one T cell receptor (beta chain) sequence together with its context. Antigen unknown. The CDR3 covers 12 residues. Trimming removed 2 bases at V and 4 bases at J, with 6 bases between. Per the germline V gene, CDR1 is MDHEN and CDR2 is SYDVKM. The sample is drawn from a study of cytomegalovirus exposure and HLA in healthy donors. Study-wide background: The 110 or so validation repertoires were produced on the same platform as the 650 or so repertoires of the first cohort. This was reported in a later analysis. Regarding the study as a whole: Cytomegalovirus status was reportedly diagnosed by the classifier with high sensitivity and specificity. Among TCR beta chains, those listed as cytomegalovirus-associated numbered under 200.

Sequencing used immunoSEQ multiplex PCR; TCRdb keeps in-frame clones, though not all of them. The sample has about 64,000 clones; roughly 94% are singletons. The gene calls are TRBV28 and TRBJ2-7, with D perhaps TRBD1 (6 bases). This clonotype originated in a woman aged 18-35 years in good health and CMV-seropositive. What was sequenced was PBMCs. The CDR3 region is CASSLDRYEQYF. The CDR3, as DNA: TGTGCCAGCAGTTTAGACAGGTACGAGCAGTACTTC.